This TCR beta chain was recovered during a study of cytomegalovirus exposure and HLA in healthy donors. This clone has only a few counts. Primers for the PCR totalled 60 Vbeta and 13 Jbeta. Assay: immunoSEQ multiplex PCR; the TCRdb copy retains only in-frame clones and omits some. The data contain roughly 100,000 clones, about four fifths of them singletons. CDR3 length: 14 residues. V gave up 3 bases and J gave up 4 bases, with 14 bases separating them. Germline V gene data show CDR1 as GTSNPN and CDR2 as SVGIG (reference sequence). The rearrangement links TRBV30 to TRBJ2-3; unclear D gene. This sequence was found in a woman in her thirties or forties in good health and CMV-seronegative. Sequencing used PBMCs. The CDR3 region is CAWSALGVADTQYF. DNA for the CDR3: TGTGCCTGGAGCGCATTAGGAGTAGCAGATACGCAGTATTTT.